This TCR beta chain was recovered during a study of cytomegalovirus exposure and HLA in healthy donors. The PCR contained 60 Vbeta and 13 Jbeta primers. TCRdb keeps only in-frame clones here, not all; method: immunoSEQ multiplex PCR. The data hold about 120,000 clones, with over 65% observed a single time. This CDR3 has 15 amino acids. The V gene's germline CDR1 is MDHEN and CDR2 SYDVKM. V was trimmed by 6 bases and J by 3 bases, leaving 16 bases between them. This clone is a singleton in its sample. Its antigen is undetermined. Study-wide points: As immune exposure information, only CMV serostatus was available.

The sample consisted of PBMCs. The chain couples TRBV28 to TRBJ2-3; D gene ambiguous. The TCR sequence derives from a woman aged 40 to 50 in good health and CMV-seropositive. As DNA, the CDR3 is TGTGCCAGCAGCAGCCCCGCGCGGAGAACAGATACGCAGTATTTT. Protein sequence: CASSSPARRTDTQYF. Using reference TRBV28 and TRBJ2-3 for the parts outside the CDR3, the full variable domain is DVKVTQSSRYLVKRTGEKVFLECVQDMDHENMFWYRQDPGLGLRLIYFSYDVKMKEKGDIPEGYSVSREKKERFSLILESASTNQTSMYLCASSSPARRTDTQYFGPGTRLTVL.